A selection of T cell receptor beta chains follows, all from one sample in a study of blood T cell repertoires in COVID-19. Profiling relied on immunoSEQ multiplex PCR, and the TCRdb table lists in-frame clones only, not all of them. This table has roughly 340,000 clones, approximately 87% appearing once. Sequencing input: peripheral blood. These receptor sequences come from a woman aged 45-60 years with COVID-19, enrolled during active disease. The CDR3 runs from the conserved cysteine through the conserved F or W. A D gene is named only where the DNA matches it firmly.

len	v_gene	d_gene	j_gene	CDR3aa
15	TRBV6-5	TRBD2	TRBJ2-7	CASSTPGLSSYEQYF
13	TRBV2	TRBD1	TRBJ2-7	CASRRNRGHEQYF
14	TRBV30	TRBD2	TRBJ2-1	CAWSVLGLASEQFF
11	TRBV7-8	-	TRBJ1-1	CASSSLTEAFF
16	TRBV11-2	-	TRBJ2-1	CASSDRTPSSYNEQFF
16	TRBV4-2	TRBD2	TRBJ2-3	CASSQVGGSVTDTQYF
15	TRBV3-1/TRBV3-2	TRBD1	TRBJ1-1	CASSPLDRGGTEAFF
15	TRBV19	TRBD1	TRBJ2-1	CASSPRDRSYNEQFF
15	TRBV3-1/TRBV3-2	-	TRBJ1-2	CASSLDFRGSYGYTF
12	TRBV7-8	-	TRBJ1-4	CASSLAGPKLFF
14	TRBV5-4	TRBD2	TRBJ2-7	CASSPRLAGVEQYF
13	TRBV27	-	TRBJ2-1	CASSFGSYNEQFF
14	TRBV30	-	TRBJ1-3	CAWVRLGLGNTIYF
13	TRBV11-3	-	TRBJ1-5	CASSLEGGQPQHF
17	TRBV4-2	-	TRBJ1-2	CASSPSGTPPWNYGYTF
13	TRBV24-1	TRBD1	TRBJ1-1	CATSDTGGREAFF
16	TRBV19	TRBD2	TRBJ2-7	CASSIGAGVFSYEQYF
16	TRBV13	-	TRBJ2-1	CASNLQRGVLDNEQFF
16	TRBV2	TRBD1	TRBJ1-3	CASRRTGPSSGNTIYF